This T cell receptor (beta chain) is from a study of post-analysis software for immune sequencing data. Findings of the study overall: When patients were compared with controls, about 5 TRBV segments were more frequent, TRBV5-6, TRBV5-1 and TRBV20-1 among them.

Prepared libraries of TCR beta cDNA carried unique molecular identifiers. TCRdb reprocessed the PCR reads via MiXCR and lists one record per CDR3 protein. The repertoire has 650,000 to 850,000 distinct CDR3 sequences, just over 45% of them found once; the top ten carry approximately 4.4%. Looked up from germline, CDR1 is KGHSH and CDR2 is LQKENI. The CDR3 has 14 residues. The germline V and J ends were trimmed by 2 bases and 5 bases, with 12 bases remaining between them. To note about this clonotype: Antigen specificity is unknown.

This receptor was obtained from a girl aged 5-17 years with multiple sclerosis. The V and J genes are TRBV18 and TRBJ1-1, with TRBD1 as a possible D gene (6 bases). The source material was blood. The CDR3 spells CASSPGGVRTEAFF. CDR3 sequence (DNA): TGTGCCAGCTCACCAGGGGGCGTGCGGACTGAAGCTTTCTTT.